The text below deals with one TCR beta chain. This sample includes further DNA sequences coding for the same CDR3. These data originate in a study of cytomegalovirus exposure and HLA in healthy donors. This CDR3 spans 15 amino acids. CDR1 is SGDLS and CDR2 is YYNGEE in the germline V gene. The V and J ends lost 2 bases and 5 bases, in that order; junction bases with no gene match: 5. Amplification used 60 Vbeta primers and 13 Jbeta primers. The method was immunoSEQ multiplex PCR; TCRdb's version includes in-frame clones alone and lacks a portion of them. The data hold some 190,000 clones, with approximately 73% observed a single time.

The sequencing sample was made of PBMCs. The chain employs TRBV9 and TRBJ2-7; 12 bases are a match to TRBD2. The TCR originated in a woman younger than 45 in good health and CMV-seropositive. The CDR3, as DNA: TGTGCCAGCAGCGTCGGACTAGCGGGGATCCACGAGCAGTACTTC. Translation gives CASSVGLAGIHEQYF. Using reference TRBV9 and TRBJ2-7 for the parts outside the CDR3, the full variable domain is DSGVTQTPKHLITATGQRVTLRCSPRSGDLSVYWYQQSLDQGLQFLIQYYNGEERAKGNILERFSAQQFPDLHSELNLSSLELGDSALYFCASSVGLAGIHEQYFGPGTRLTVT.